Shown below are 21 T cell receptor beta chains from a single sample sequenced in a study of blood T cell repertoires in COVID-19. Sequencing was performed with immunoSEQ multiplex PCR; in TCRdb, only in-frame clones are kept and a portion is missing. This table has under 200,000 clones, around 79% appearing once. The source material was peripheral blood. The receptor source for this set is a woman aged 40 to 50 with COVID-19, enrolled during active disease.

V gene TRBV6-6 combines with J gene TRBJ2-1, with unresolved D. CDR3 length: 12 residues. Looked up from germline, CDR1 is MNHNY and CDR2 is SVGAGI (reference sequence). The V end lost 6 bases, the J end lost 7 bases, and 10 bases lay between the germline ends. CDR3 region: CASSQALNEQFF. CDR3 DNA: TGTGCCAGCAGCCAGGCGCTAAATGAGCAGTTCTTC.

This chain joins TRBV2 and TRBJ2-1; 9 nucleotides align to TRBD1. The J segment lost 5 bases and the V segment lost 6 bases, leaving 11 bases of the junction unmatched. Germline assignment: CDR1 SNHLY and CDR2 FYNNEI. The CDR3 length is 16 residues. The CDR3 spells CASRITGTGIDNEQFF. The CDR3 DNA reads TGTGCCAGCAGGATAACCGGGACAGGGATTGACAATGAGCAGTTCTTC.

The chain carries TRBV14 and TRBJ2-2, with D unresolved. Germline CDR1 and CDR2: SGHDN and FVKESK. This CDR3 region has 15 residues. Trimming removed 5 bases from V and 7 bases from J, with 17 bases in between. The CDR3 DNA follows: TGTGCCAGCAGCTCCTTCCACGGTTCGGGCGGGGAGCTGTTTTTT. This codes for CASSSFHGSGGELFF.

The chain uses TRBV9 and TRBJ1-1, with a weak D call TRBD1 (6 bases). V gave up 3 bases and J gave up 4 bases, with 10 bases separating them. The CDR3 consists of 13 residues. Germline values: CDR1 SGDLS, CDR2 YYNGEE. Here the CDR3 reads CASSATGITEAFF. DNA of the CDR3: TGTGCCAGCAGCGCTACAGGGATCACTGAAGCTTTCTTT. The full variable domain, in which reference TRBV9 and TRBJ1-1 provide the parts outside the CDR3, is DSGVTQTPKHLITATGQRVTLRCSPRSGDLSVYWYQQSLDQGLQFLIQYYNGEERAKGNILERFSAQQFPDLHSELNLSSLELGDSALYFCASSATGITEAFFGQGTRLTVV.

The chain uses TRBV5-1 and TRBJ2-6; 8 bases match TRBD1. The germline V gene has CDR1 SGHRS and CDR2 YFSETQ. The length of the CDR3 is 16 residues. The trim removed 5 bases at V and 4 bases at J, leaving 8 bases unmatched. The CDR3: CASRPQGARGANVLTF. In DNA, the CDR3 is TGCGCCAGCAGACCCCAGGGGGCGAGGGGGGCCAACGTCCTGACTTTC.

This clone has a single count. The rearrangement uses TRBV19 and TRBJ2-7; 10 bases map to TRBD1. Trimming at V came to 4 bases and at J to 3 bases, leaving 6 bases not matched to a gene. Germline CDR1 reads LNHDA; CDR2 reads SQIVND (reference sequence). The CDR3 is 15 residues long. The CDR3 coding sequence is TGTGCCAGTAGTAGGGGGACAGGGGCGTTCTACGAGCAGTACTTC. Protein: CASSRGTGAFYEQYF.

The chain carries TRBV5-1 and TRBJ2-7; TRBD1 agrees at 10 bases. Trimming took 4 bases from V and 6 from J; bases not matched to a gene: 16. Germline loops: CDR1 SGHRS, CDR2 YFSETQ. This CDR3 has 17 amino acids. DNA of the CDR3: TGCGCCAGCAGCCCCACCGACAGGGGGCTTATTATGGGCGAGCAGTACTTC. It codes for CASSPTDRGLIMGEQYF. The variable domain in full, with the rest retrieved from reference TRBV5-1 and TRBJ2-7, is KAGVTQTPRYLIKTRGQQVTLSCSPISGHRSVSWYQQTPGQGLQFLFEYFSETQRNKGNFPGRFSGRQFSNSRSEMNVSTLELGDSALYLCASSPTDRGLIMGEQYFGPGTRLTVT.

The CDR3: CASKRDRGNTEAFF. DNA of the CDR3: TGCGCCAGCAAACGAGACAGGGGGAACACTGAAGCTTTCTTT. This chain uses TRBV5-1 with TRBJ1-1; 8 nucleotides line up with TRBD1. Unmatched junction bases numbered 5, after V lost 6 bases and J lost 1 base. This CDR3 spans 14 amino acids. Germline V gives CDR1 SGHRS, CDR2 YFSETQ.

This clone was observed many times. The chain recombines TRBV18 with TRBJ1-5; possibly TRBD1 for D (6 bases). Germline loops: CDR1 KGHSH, CDR2 LQKENI. V was cut by 2 bases and J by 7 bases, with 12 bases left in between. The CDR3 loop spans 14 amino acids. In DNA form, the CDR3 reads TGTGCCAGCTCACCAGGGGGCGGTGGACAGCCCCAGCATTTT. Protein sequence: CASSPGGGGQPQHF.

This clone was counted at least ten times. This chain links TRBV2 with TRBJ2-7, with 9 bases fitting TRBD1. Trimming at V came to 8 bases and at J to 0 bases, leaving 17 bases not matched to a gene. The CDR3 runs to 18 residues. Germline V gives CDR1 SNHLY, CDR2 FYNNEI. Here the CDR3 DNA reads TGTGCCAGCCGGTGGAAAGGCCCCGGGACAGGGCTCTCCTACGAGCAGTACTTC. This translates into CASRWKGPGTGLSYEQYF. The full variable domain, with the rest looked up from reference TRBV2 and TRBJ2-7, is EPEVTQTPSHQVTQMGQEVILRCVPISNHLYFYWYRQILGQKVEFLVSFYNNEISEKSEIFDDQFSVERPDGSNFTLKIRSTKLEDSAMYFCASRWKGPGTGLSYEQYFGPGTRLTVT.

This clone has more than one count but fewer than ten. The chain joins TRBV30 to TRBJ1-1; TRBD1 might be the D (5 bases). Trimming left V 0 bases short and J 0 bases short, with 11 bases between. The CDR3 has 15 residues. The germline gives CDR1 GTSNPN, CDR2 SVGIG (reference sequence). CDR3 in DNA: TGTGCCTGGAGTGTATCAGGGAACGTGAACACTGAAGCTTTCTTT. Encoded protein: CAWSVSGNVNTEAFF.

This clone was found a few times. This chain joins TRBV7-9 and TRBJ1-1; 8 positions match TRBD1. Trimming took 1 base from V and 0 from J; bases not matched to a gene: 4. The CDR3 extends over 16 amino acids. In germline, CDR1 is SEHNR, CDR2 FQNEAQ (reference sequence). DNA for the CDR3: TGTGCCAGCAGCTTAGTCAGGGGGCCCTTGAACACTGAAGCTTTCTTT. Its translation is CASSLVRGPLNTEAFF.

Only a few counts were recorded for this clone. The CDR3 loop is CASSLERGQNEQFF. The CDR3 nucleotides are TGTGCCAGCAGCTTAGAGAGGGGGCAAAATGAGCAGTTCTTC. The chain couples TRBV7-2 to TRBJ2-1; 7 bases line up with TRBD1. CDR3 length: 14 residues. CDR1 is SGHTA and CDR2 is FQGNSA in the germline V gene. Trimming at V came to 1 base and at J to 7 bases, leaving 4 bases not matched to a gene.

The chain employs TRBV7-2 and TRBJ2-7; 8 nucleotides align to TRBD1. Per germline, CDR1 SGHTA and CDR2 FQGNSA. The length of the CDR3 is 18 residues. The trim removed 1 base at V and 5 bases at J, leaving 16 bases unmatched. CDR3 DNA: TGTGCCAGCAGCTTAGGGGAAGGTTCTTGGACAGGGTACGACGAGCAGTACTTC. It codes for CASSLGEGSWTGYDEQYF.

V gene TRBV6-5 combines with J gene TRBJ2-3, with TRBD1 identical over 7 bases. Unmatched junction bases numbered 8, after V lost 11 bases and J lost 0 bases. This CDR3 has 14 amino acids. Germline CDR1 reads MNHEY; CDR2 reads SVGAGI. The CDR3 nucleotides read TGTGCCGGATGGGGCAGGGGGAGCACAGATACGCAGTATTTT. Protein product: CAGWGRGSTDTQYF.

This clone occurred once. This chain connects TRBV3-1 (or the pseudogene TRBV3-2) to TRBJ2-5; possibly TRBD2 for D (6 bases). The CDR3 is 15 amino acids. The germline CDR1 and CDR2 sequences are LGHDT and YNNKEL (reference sequence). Trimming stripped 0 bases from V and 5 bases from J, with 13 bases between. The chain's CDR3 is CASSQEASRGETQYF. The CDR3 DNA sequence: TGTGCCAGCAGCCAAGAAGCTAGCCGGGGGGAGACCCAGTACTTC.

The rearrangement links TRBV6-2 or TRBV6-3 to TRBJ1-2, with TRBD1 identical over 7 bases. This CDR3 spans 13 amino acids. The trim removed 7 bases at V and 3 bases at J, leaving 5 bases unmatched. CDR1 and CDR2 (germline): MNHEY, SVGEGT. This CDR3 is CASNPTGDYGYTF. CDR3 nucleotide sequence: TGTGCCAGCAACCCAACAGGGGACTATGGCTACACCTTC.

The rearrangement links TRBV21-1 to TRBJ2-3; the table's TRBD1 call for D was not verified on the DNA. TRBV21-1 is a recognized pseudogene. CDR3 length: 16 amino acids. CDR3 DNA: TGTGCCAGCAGTAAGAACCGGACAGGGCCGGCAGATACGCAGTATTTT. Amino acids: CASSKNRTGPADTQYF.

This sequence joins TRBV6-6 and TRBJ2-7, with 9 bases lining up with TRBD1. The CDR3 consists of 13 residues. V gave up 9 bases and J gave up 4 bases; unmatched junction bases: 7. In germline, CDR1 is MNHNY, CDR2 SVGAGI (reference sequence). The CDR3 sequence: CASSGQGDYEQYF. The CDR3 region has the DNA TGTGCCAGTTCGGGACAGGGTGATTACGAGCAGTACTTC.

The chain couples TRBV5-1 to TRBJ2-2; the match to TRBD2 covers 8 bases. V lost 6 bases and J lost 5; bases outside the gene matches: 9. The CDR3 loop spans 15 amino acids. CDR1 and CDR2 (germline): SGHRS, YFSETQ. The CDR3: CASTPISGDTGELFF. The CDR3 DNA sequence: TGCGCCAGCACCCCGATTAGCGGGGATACCGGGGAGCTGTTTTTT.

This chain uses TRBV10-2 with TRBJ2-3; no clear D. The CDR3 is 12 amino acids. Per germline, CDR1 WSHSY and CDR2 SAAADI. V lost 7 bases and J lost 6, with 11 bases in between. The CDR3 region has the DNA TGCGCCAGCACCCAGGTAAAGGATACGCAGTATTTT. It encodes CASTQVKDTQYF.